Listed below are T cell receptor beta chains from one sample, sequenced in a study of beta chain features in type 1 diabetes. Profiled with immunoSEQ multiplex PCR; TCRdb holds only in-frame clones, not every one. The sample carries 15,000 to 17,000 clones, 69% recorded once. Input material: Tregs from blood. Receptors were obtained from a man aged 25 to 45 with type 1 diabetes. The CDR3 runs from the conserved cysteine through the conserved F or W. The D gene is left open where the match is weak. Not all rows give a size; the values are once, few, many and, for expanded clones, a class.

TRBJ2-1	-	TRBD2	TRBV11-1	TGTGCCAGCAGCTTTAGGACTAGCGGGAGGTTAAATGAGCAGTTCTTC	CASSFRTSGRLNEQFF
TRBJ2-3	-	-	TRBV5-1	TGCGCCAGCAGCTGGACTAGCACAGATACGCAGTATTTT	CASSWTSTDTQYF
TRBJ2-1	few	TRBD1	TRBV5-1	TGCGCCAGCAGCTCGCTGACAGGGAACTCCTACAATGAGCAGTTCTTC	CASSSLTGNSYNEQFF
TRBJ2-1	-	-	TRBV29-1	TGCAGCGTTGAGCGGCGGAGCTACAATGAGCAGTTCTTC	CSVERRSYNEQFF
TRBJ2-3	few	TRBD2	TRBV7-8	TGTGCCAGCAGCCCGACTAGCGGGGACACAGATACGCAGTATTTT	CASSPTSGDTDTQYF
TRBJ2-3	-	TRBD2	TRBV7-2	TGTGCCAGCAGCGTCAATAGCGGGATTGGAACAGATACGCAGTATTTT	CASSVNSGIGTDTQYF
TRBJ1-1	few	-	TRBV7-9	TGTGCCAGCAGCTTAGATGCAGGTAGCACTGAAGCTTTCTTT	CASSLDAGSTEAFF
TRBJ1-1	-	-	TRBV5-6	TGTGCCAGCAGCTTAGACAGCGTGAACACTGAAGCTTTCTTT	CASSLDSVNTEAFF
TRBJ1-5	-	TRBD1	TRBV18	TGTGCCAGCTCCCCGGGACAGGGAGGCGATAGCAATCAGCCCCAGCATTTT	CASSPGQGGDSNQPQHF
TRBJ1-2	few	TRBD1	TRBV15	TGTGCCACCAGCAGGAGGACAGGGAATAGCGTATCGGGCGGCTACACCTTC	CATSRRTGNSVSGGYTF
TRBJ2-3	few	TRBD1	TRBV7-2	TGTGCCAGCAGTATAGTGGGGACAGGGGGCACAGATACGCAGTATTTT	CASSIVGTGGTDTQYF
TRBJ2-2	-	TRBD2	TRBV7-2	TGTGCCAGCAGCCCACGCCGGACTAGCCTCCGCGCCGGGGAGCTGTTTTTT	CASSPRRTSLRAGELFF
TRBJ2-3	once	TRBD2	TRBV10-3	TGTGCCACCGGGGGGGAACCCCCAGATACGCAGTATTTT	CATGGEPPDTQYF
TRBJ1-1	-	-	TRBV6-1	TGTGCCAGCAGGACTTATATGGCCCAGACTGAAGCTTTCTTT	CASRTYMAQTEAFF
TRBJ1-2	few	TRBD1	TRBV7-9	TGTGCCAGCAGTCTACCGGGGACAGGGACCACCAATGGCTACACCTTC	CASSLPGTGTTNGYTF
TRBJ2-2	-	TRBD1	TRBV5-1	TGCGCCAGCAGCGATCGACAGGGGGCTAACGGGGAGCTGTTTTTT	CASSDRQGANGELFF
TRBJ2-1	few	TRBD2	TRBV18	TGTGCCAGCTCACTCTCTACTAGCGGGTTCTACAATGAGCAGTTCTTC	CASSLSTSGFYNEQFF
TRBJ2-7	-	TRBD1	TRBV7-9	TGTGCCAGCAGCTCGGCCGGGACAGGAGCCTACGAGCAGTACTTC	CASSSAGTGAYEQYF
TRBJ2-1	few	TRBD2	TRBV19	TGTGCCAGTATCGCACCTGGACTAGCGGGGGGATATGAGCAGTTCTTC	CASIAPGLAGGYEQFF
TRBJ2-7	-	-	TRBV19	TGTGCCAGTAGTATGATGGAGGGCTACGAGCAGTACTTC	CASSMMEGYEQYF
TRBJ2-3	-	-	TRBV6-1	TGTGCCAGCAGTCGTCTAGCCCACACAGATACGCAGTATTTT	CASSRLAHTDTQYF
TRBJ1-5	-	-	TRBV7-9	TGTGCCAGCAGCTTATCTTGGCAGGGACTTAATCAGCCCCAGCATTTT	CASSLSWQGLNQPQHF
TRBJ1-2	medium-sized	-	TRBV19	TGTGCCAGTAGGATCAGGGCAGGCGCTGATGGCTACACCTTC	CASRIRAGADGYTF
TRBJ1-2	-	TRBD1	TRBV4-1	TGCGCCAGCAGCCAGCCGGGACAGCTCCGTGGCGGCTACACCTTC	CASSQPGQLRGGYTF
TRBJ2-7	-	-	TRBV7-2	TGTGCCAGCAGCTTAGTCGCGGGGAGAGATTACGAGCAGTACTTC	CASSLVAGRDYEQYF
TRBJ2-3	-	-	TRBV7-9	TGTGCCAGCAGCTTAGCAAGGGGTTACACAGATACGCAGTATTTT	CASSLARGYTDTQYF
TRBJ2-5	-	-	TRBV9	TGTGCCAGCAGCGGAACTGGGACCCAGTACTTC	CASSGTGTQYF
TRBJ2-2	-	-	TRBV6-1	TGTGCCAGCAGTGATATCGCGAACACCGGGGAGCTGTTTTTT	CASSDIANTGELFF
TRBJ2-2	few	-	TRBV10-3	TGTGCCATCAGTGAGCGAGATGCCGGGGAGCTGTTTTTT	CAISERDAGELFF
TRBJ1-2	-	-	TRBV5-5	TGTGCCAGCAGCCCGATAGCCCACGGCGCTAACTATGGCTACACCTTC	CASSPIAHGANYGYTF
TRBJ2-6	-	-	TRBV29-1	TGCAGCGTTGAATTCCGGGGTGGTGGGGCCAACGTCCTGACTTTC	CSVEFRGGGANVLTF
TRBJ2-5	-	TRBD2	TRBV5-1	TGCGCCAGCAGCGGGGGACTAGCGGGAGGAGAGACCCAGTACTTC	CASSGGLAGGETQYF
TRBJ1-5	-	TRBD1	TRBV6-1	TGTGCCAGCAGTGGACAGGGGGGTTATAGCAATCAGCCCCAGCATTTT	CASSGQGGYSNQPQHF
TRBJ2-2	-	-	TRBV2	TGTGCCAGCAGTCAAGGCTCCAGAACCGGGGAGCTGTTTTTT	CASSQGSRTGELFF
TRBJ1-6	-	-	TRBV27	TGTGCCAGCAGAACCCGACAGGAGAAAAATTCACCCCTCCACTTT	CASRTRQEKNSPLHF
TRBJ2-4	-	TRBD1	TRBV19	TGTGCCAGTAAGGGGACAGCAAACATTCAGTACTTC	CASKGTANIQYF
TRBJ1-2	few	-	TRBV2	TGTGCCAGCTTAGGGGTTGGGCCCTATGGCTACACCTTC	CASLGVGPYGYTF
TRBJ1-3	-	TRBD1	TRBV5-1	TGCGCCAGCAGCCCCGGGACAGTCTCTGGAAACACCATATATTTT	CASSPGTVSGNTIYF
TRBJ2-3	-	TRBD2	TRBV6-4	TGTGCCAGCAGGATGAGCGGGAGGGCCATCGGAGATACGCAGTATTTT	CASRMSGRAIGDTQYF